Presented here are 4 T cell receptor beta chains from one specimen sequenced in a study of shared clonotypes between healthy human individuals. Profiling relied on immunoSEQ multiplex PCR, and the TCRdb table lists in-frame clones only, not all of them. The table includes roughly 770,000 clones, approximately 97% detected once. Naive CD8 cells comprised CD45RO-negative, CCR7-positively selected cells, excluding terminally differentiated effector memory CD45RA+ cells. The specimen sequenced was naive CD8+ T cells sorted from blood. The receptors derive from a man younger than 40 in good health.

The chain combines TRBV11-2 with TRBJ2-3, with unresolved D. V lost 4 bases and J lost 5, with 10 bases in between. The CDR3 totals 13 residues. Germline V gene sequence: CDR1 SGHAT, CDR2 FQNNGV. The CDR3 protein is CASSSILGDTQYF. CDR3 coding DNA: TGTGCCAGCAGCTCGATACTCGGAGATACGCAGTATTTT.

The chain has TRBV11-2 and TRBJ1-2, with D perhaps TRBD1 (5 bases). The CDR3 spans 15 residues. Germline V gene data show CDR1 as SGHAT and CDR2 as FQNNGV. The V end was cut by 1 base, the J end by 3 bases, with 12 bases between. CDR3 nucleotides: TGTGCCAGCAGCTTAGCCGACAGCCTCTACTATGGCTACACCTTC. Translated: CASSLADSLYYGYTF.

The V call is TRBV27, the J call TRBJ2-2, with D maybe TRBD1 (7 bases). V was clipped by 3 bases and J by 7 bases, with 15 bases between them. The CDR3 contains 15 residues. Germline V CDR1 and CDR2: MNHEY, SMNVEV (reference sequence). The CDR3 DNA follows: TGTGCCAGCAGTTTCGGAGGGGGCGTGAACGGGGAGCTGTTTTTT. This translates into CASSFGGGVNGELFF.

The chain couples TRBV29-1 to TRBJ1-3, with D unclear. Looked up from germline, CDR1 is SQVTM and CDR2 is ANQGSEA. V was shortened by 5 bases and J by 2 bases, with 13 bases between the two germline ends. The CDR3 extends over 14 amino acids. The CDR3: CSVRRAGTGNTIYF. The CDR3 DNA reads as TGCAGCGTTAGGAGGGCGGGAACTGGAAACACCATATATTTT.